The rows below give T cell receptor beta chains drawn from one sample of a study of blood T cells in healthy people across ages. TCRdb reanalysed the 5' RACE reads using MiXCR and keeps one entry per CDR3 protein. The repertoire holds some 710,000 distinct CDR3 sequences, 46% seen once, with approximately 18% in the top ten. Sequences were obtained from blood. The receptors stem from a man older than 75 in good health. Each CDR3 is given with its conserved first and last residue. A D gene is named only where the DNA matches it firmly. Some rows mark clone size as missing; the rest say once, few, many or name a class of expanded clone.

many	TRBV29-1	TRBJ1-2	NA	TGCAGCGTTGAAGAGGGGATAAGCTATGGCTACACCTTC	CSVEEGISYGYTF
once	TRBV10-3	TRBJ2-6	NA	TGTGCCATAGGGATGTCTGGGGCCAACGTCCTGACTTTC	CAIGMSGANVLTF
NA	TRBV28	TRBJ2-1	TRBD2	TGTGCCAGCAGGACTGGGACTAGCGGGACCAGTGAGCAGTTCTTC	CASRTGTSGTSEQFF
NA	TRBV6-5	TRBJ1-2	NA	TGTGCCAGCAGTTACGGACAGCACTTCTATGGCTACACCTTC	CASSYGQHFYGYTF
once	TRBV15	TRBJ1-5	NA	TGTGCCACCAGCAGAGATCTGGCGAAGGGGGGTCAGCCCCAGCATTTT	CATSRDLAKGGQPQHF
few	TRBV20-1	TRBJ2-1	NA	TGCAGTGCTAGTTACGGGTCCAATGAGCAGTTCTTC	CSASYGSNEQFF
NA	TRBV7-2	TRBJ2-1	TRBD2	TGTGCCAGCAGCCCCATGCCAGCGGGAGCCTACAATGAGCAGTTCTTC	CASSPMPAGAYNEQFF
many	TRBV20-1	TRBJ2-7	NA	TGCAGTGCTACAGGGGGCGGGAGAACCTTCTACGAGCAGTACTTC	CSATGGGRTFYEQYF
NA	TRBV18	TRBJ2-1	TRBD2	TGTGCCAGCTCACCACCGGGGACTACGGCGGGAAATGAGCAGTTCTTC	CASSPPGTTAGNEQFF
NA	TRBV14	TRBJ2-2	TRBD1	TGTGCCAGCAGTCGGGACAGGAGGCATACCGGGGAGCTGTTTTTT	CASSRDRRHTGELFF
many	TRBV2	TRBJ2-3	TRBD1	TGTGCCAGCAGAAGGGACAGCAACACAGATACGCAGTATTTT	CASRRDSNTDTQYF
NA	TRBV10-3	TRBJ1-2	TRBD1	TGTGCCATCAGTGAGGGGAGACAGGGCGCCTATGGCTACACCTTC	CAISEGRQGAYGYTF
few	TRBV4-2	TRBJ2-5	NA	TGTGCCAGCAGCTCCTCTCGGGGGGAGACCCAGTACTTC	CASSSSRGETQYF
NA	TRBV7-9	TRBJ2-5	NA	TGTGCCAGCAGCCCCGTGAGGGGGGGCCAAGAGACCCAGTACTTC	CASSPVRGGQETQYF
NA	TRBV2	TRBJ2-7	TRBD1	TGTGCCAGCAACTGGGACAGGGGGGGGGACGAGCAGTACTTC	CASNWDRGGDEQYF
few	TRBV2	TRBJ2-1	NA	TGTGCCAGCAGTGTTCGTAGTCTAGGGGATGAGCAGTTCTTC	CASSVRSLGDEQFF
few	TRBV15	TRBJ2-6	NA	TGTGCCACCAGCAGGGACGGCGGTTCTGGGGCCAACGTCCTGACTTTC	CATSRDGGSGANVLTF
many	TRBV5-1	TRBJ1-3	NA	TGCGCCAGCAGCTGGGACGGCGGAAACACCATATATTTT	CASSWDGGNTIYF
few	TRBV20-1	TRBJ2-1	NA	TGCAGTGCCCCCCGGGGCTATGAGCAGTTCTTC	CSAPRGYEQFF
few	TRBV6-8	TRBJ2-1	TRBD1	TGTGCCAGCAACCGGGACAGGACCCGGAGATCGTCCTACAATGAGCAGTTCTTC	CASNRDRTRRSSYNEQFF
few	TRBV29-1	TRBJ2-7	NA	TGCAGCGTTGGTCCGGGGACTCCTTACGAGCAGTACTTC	CSVGPGTPYEQYF
NA	TRBV10-3	TRBJ1-2	NA	TGTGCCGCCCGGGGTGGCTATGGCTACACCTTC	CAARGGYGYTF
few	TRBV25-1	TRBJ1-4	TRBD1	TGTGCCAGCAAACCAACAGGGGGCGGGCATGAAAAACTGTTTTTT	CASKPTGGGHEKLFF
many	TRBV12-3/TRBV12-4	TRBJ2-1	TRBD2	TGTGCCAGCAGCCGACTAGCGGGAGGGTTGAGGTCCTACAATGAGCAGTTCTTC	CASSRLAGGLRSYNEQFF
many	TRBV28	TRBJ2-3	NA	TGTGCCAGCAGTTTAGGTGGGACCTCTAGCACAGATACGCAGTATTTT	CASSLGGTSSTDTQYF
NA	TRBV29-1	TRBJ2-1	TRBD2	TGCAGCGTTGAGCCTAGCGGGAATTACAATGAGCAGTTCTTC	CSVEPSGNYNEQFF
few	TRBV4-1	TRBJ2-5	NA	TGCGCCAGCAGCCAAACGGGGCGAACACAAGAGACCCAGTACTTC	CASSQTGRTQETQYF
many	TRBV12-3/TRBV12-4	TRBJ2-7	NA	TGTGCCAGCAGCCCCCAGCTCCCAGGGTCCCTCCGAGGCGAGCAGTACTTC	CASSPQLPGSLRGEQYF
NA	TRBV7-2	TRBJ1-2	NA	TGTGCCAGCAGCTTAGTGTCATGGGATGGCTACACCTTC	CASSLVSWDGYTF
many	TRBV20-1	TRBJ2-5	TRBD2	TGCAGTGCTAGAGAACCCCTGTCTAGCGGGGTCTCGGAGACCCAGTACTTC	CSAREPLSSGVSETQYF
NA	TRBV4-3	TRBJ2-7	TRBD2	TGCGCCAGCAGTCGTACAGTAACTAGCGGCGAGCAGTACTTC	CASSRTVTSGEQYF
NA	TRBV6-5	TRBJ2-5	NA	TGTGCCAGCAGTCGCGATGGAACGGAGACCCAGTACTTC	CASSRDGTETQYF